Below, 25 T cell receptor beta chains from the same sample are listed, as sequenced in a study of blood T cell repertoires in COVID-19. Data came from immunoSEQ multiplex PCR; TCRdb stores just in-frame clones and leaves some out. The table lists around 18,000 clones, 77% of them singletons, with approximately 17% in the top ten. Sequenced sample: peripheral blood. The receptors derive from a man between 65 and 79 years old with COVID-19, enrolled during active disease.

The J gene is TRBJ2-2, the V gene TRBV20-1; 7 positions agree with TRBD2. Germline-derived CDR1 and CDR2 are DFQATT and SNEGSKA (reference sequence). The CDR3 has 14 residues. V gave up 3 bases and J gave up 0 bases; unmatched junction bases: 1. DNA of the CDR3: TGCAGTGCTAGTCGGGGGGCGAACACCGGGGAGCTGTTTTTT. Protein sequence: CSASRGANTGELFF.

The rearrangement links TRBV7-2 to TRBJ2-3; 8 bases line up with TRBD2. Germline V gives CDR1 SGHTA, CDR2 FQGNSA. This CDR3 has 16 amino acids. With V trimmed by 0 bases and J by 4 bases, 6 bases remained unmatched. DNA of the CDR3: TGTGCCAGCAGCTTAGCGGGTAGCGGGATGTCAGATACGCAGTATTTT. The encoded protein is CASSLAGSGMSDTQYF.

This chain joins TRBV6-5 and TRBJ2-2; D unresolved. From germline, CDR1 is MNHEY and CDR2 SVGAGI. Between the trimmed V and J ends, which lost 8 bases and 0 bases, there was a span of 10 bases. CDR3 size: 14 residues. CDR3 residues: CASVPRANTGELFF. CDR3 nucleotide sequence: TGTGCCAGCGTCCCCCGGGCGAACACCGGGGAGCTGTTTTTT.

V usage is TRBV28 and J usage is TRBJ2-7; D is ambiguous. Germline V gene sequence: CDR1 MDHEN, CDR2 SYDVKM. The V end was cut by 6 bases, the J end by 7 bases, with 10 bases between. The length of the CDR3 is 11 residues. DNA of the CDR3: TGTGCCAGCAGCCTACTCTGGGAGCAGTACTTC. Protein: CASSLLWEQYF.

The V gene is TRBV27, the J gene TRBJ1-6, with TRBD1 matching 7 bases. The CDR3 has 14 amino acids. Trimming cost V 5 bases and J 8 bases; bases outside gene matches: 6. Germline loops: CDR1 MNHEY, CDR2 SMNVEV (reference sequence). The DNA of the CDR3 is TGTGCCAGCAGTCCGAGACAGGGAGATTCACCCCTCCACTTT. It translates to CASSPRQGDSPLHF.

This chain uses TRBV6-2 or TRBV6-3 with TRBJ2-5; 8 bases line up with TRBD2. CDR3 length: 16 residues. Per the germline V gene, CDR1 is MNHEY and CDR2 is SVGEGT. The J segment lost 2 bases and the V segment lost 6 bases, leaving 11 bases of the junction unmatched. The CDR3 DNA reads TGTGCCAGCAGCTTCCGGGGTAGCGGGGTTCAAGAGACCCAGTACTTC. Translation: CASSFRGSGVQETQYF.

CDR3 amino acids: CASSRTTGVNQPQHF. The DNA for the CDR3 is TGTGCCAGCAGCCGGACAACAGGGGTAAATCAGCCCCAGCATTTT. This chain uses TRBV3-1 (or the pseudogene TRBV3-2) with TRBJ1-5, with TRBD1 matching over 7 bases. This CDR3 comprises 15 residues. The V gene's germline CDR1 is LGHDT and CDR2 YNNKEL (reference sequence). V trimming: 4 bases; J trimming: 4 bases; junction bases outside the gene matches: 7.

This chain uses TRBV2 with TRBJ2-7, with D perhaps TRBD2 (5 bases). Germline lookup yields CDR1 SNHLY and CDR2 FYNNEI. V lost 6 bases and J lost 4, with 10 bases in between. The CDR3 has 12 amino acids. The CDR3 loop is CASSGVGYEQYF. The CDR3 DNA reads TGTGCCAGCAGCGGGGTGGGGTACGAGCAGTACTTC.

The V call is TRBV3-1 (or the pseudogene TRBV3-2), the J call TRBJ2-1, with D tentatively TRBD2 (7 bases). V gave up 1 base and J gave up 12 bases, with 19 bases separating them. The CDR3 length is 15 residues. Per the germline V gene, CDR1 is LGHDT and CDR2 is YNNKEL (reference sequence). CDR3 sequence (DNA): TGTGCCAGCAGCCAAGTCGTGGGGGCGGGGGCGGGGCAGTTCTTC. Encoded protein: CASSQVVGAGAGQFF.

In its sample, this clone was seen a few times. The rearrangement uses TRBV30 and TRBJ1-2; 11 bases map to TRBD1. This CDR3 contains 13 residues. Looked up from germline, CDR1 is GTSNPN and CDR2 is SVGIG (reference sequence). The V segment lost 3 bases and the J segment 8 bases; nucleotides outside the gene matches: 5. CDR3 region: CAWRGQGVRGYTF. CDR3 nucleotides: TGTGCCTGGAGGGGACAGGGGGTCCGCGGCTACACCTTC.

This chain connects TRBV28 to TRBJ2-7, with 11 nucleotides matching TRBD1. From germline, CDR1 is MDHEN and CDR2 SYDVKM. After removal of 3 bases from V and 4 bases from J, the junction contained 5 bases not matched to a gene. The CDR3 runs to 15 residues. CDR3 DNA: TGTGCCAGCAGTTTTTGGACAGGGGGCCAGTACGAGCAGTACTTC. It codes for CASSFWTGGQYEQYF. The full variable domain, its missing parts supplied by reference TRBV28 and TRBJ2-7, is DVKVTQSSRYLVKRTGEKVFLECVQDMDHENMFWYRQDPGLGLRLIYFSYDVKMKEKGDIPEGYSVSREKKERFSLILESASTNQTSMYLCASSFWTGGQYEQYFGPGTRLTVT.

The chain carries TRBV6-5 and TRBJ1-1; 7 bases are shared with TRBD1. The trim removed 6 bases at V and 5 bases at J, leaving 9 bases unmatched. Looked up from germline, CDR1 is MNHEY and CDR2 is SVGAGI. The length of the CDR3 is 14 residues. CDR3 coding DNA: TGTGCCAGCAGGAAACAGGGGTCGAAGACTGAAGCTTTCTTT. Translation: CASRKQGSKTEAFF.

The chain has TRBV27 and TRBJ2-1, with D maybe TRBD1 (5 bases). CDR1 is MNHEY and CDR2 is SMNVEV in the germline V gene (reference sequence). V lost 1 base and J lost 8, with 12 bases in between. This CDR3 is 14 amino acids long. CDR3 amino acids: CASSLFRVDYEQFF. The CDR3 nucleotides are TGTGCCAGCAGTTTATTCAGGGTGGATTATGAGCAGTTCTTC.

V gene TRBV19 combines with J gene TRBJ2-1, with D possibly matching TRBD1 (6 bases). Trimming cost V 4 bases and J 8 bases, with 15 bases left between them. The germline V gene encodes CDR1 LNHDA and CDR2 SQIVND (reference sequence). The CDR3 is made up of 14 amino acids. The CDR3 sequence is CASSTVGAVDEQFF. The CDR3 DNA reads as TGTGCCAGTAGTACCGTGGGGGCTGTGGATGAGCAGTTCTTC.

The rearrangement links TRBV20-1 to TRBJ2-5; D is unresolved. V lost 3 bases to trimming and J lost 1 base, with 3 bases between them. This CDR3 spans 11 amino acids. CDR1 and CDR2 from the germline V gene are DFQATT and SNEGSKA (reference sequence). CDR3 residues: CSASFQETQYF. CDR3 DNA: TGCAGTGCTAGCTTCCAAGAGACCCAGTACTTC.

The chain combines TRBV30 with TRBJ1-5, with a weak D call TRBD1 (6 bases). The V end lost 0 bases, the J end lost 6 bases, and 9 bases lay between the germline ends. The CDR3 runs 13 residues. Germline lookup yields CDR1 GTSNPN and CDR2 SVGIG (reference sequence). The CDR3 is CAWSVGGLQPQHF. CDR3 nucleotide sequence: TGTGCCTGGAGTGTGGGGGGGCTTCAGCCCCAGCATTTT.

This chain uses TRBV15 with TRBJ2-7; TRBD1 aligns across 8 bases. The CDR3 covers 15 residues. V lost 3 bases to trimming and J lost 3 bases; unmatched junction nucleotides: 7. Per the germline V gene, CDR1 is LNHNV and CDR2 is YYDKDF (reference sequence). The CDR3 here is CATSSPGTGYYEQYF. Written as DNA, the CDR3 is TGTGCCACCAGCAGCCCCGGGACAGGCTACTACGAGCAGTACTTC.

V gene TRBV24-1 combines with J gene TRBJ2-3; 8 bases agree with TRBD2. CDR3 size: 16 residues. V shed 10 bases, J shed 1 base, and the junction held 12 bases outside the gene matches. Germline V CDR1 and CDR2: KGHDR, SFDVKD. CDR3 DNA sequence: TGTGCCACAGCGAGCGGGGGTTCCCCTCGCACAGATACGCAGTATTTT. Translation: CATASGGSPRTDTQYF.

The chain recombines TRBV5-6 with TRBJ1-5; no firm D call. The germline gives CDR1 SGHDT, CDR2 YYEEEE. The CDR3 covers 14 residues. The germline V and J ends were trimmed by 4 bases and 1 base, with 9 bases remaining between them. CDR3 bases: TGTGCCAGCAGCCCAGCACAGAGCAATCAGCCCCAGCATTTT. This sequence encodes CASSPAQSNQPQHF.

This sequence joins TRBV4-3 and TRBJ2-7; possibly TRBD1 for D (5 bases). CDR1 and CDR2 from the germline V gene are LGHNA and YSLEER. The germline V and J ends were trimmed by 4 bases and 3 bases, with 16 bases remaining between them. This CDR3 is 15 amino acids long. The CDR3 sequence: CASSLTSTDIYEQYF. The CDR3 DNA sequence: TGCGCCAGCAGCCTCACCTCGACAGATATCTACGAGCAGTACTTC.

The chain is built from TRBV4-3 and TRBJ1-4; 9 nucleotides align to TRBD1. V lost 1 base to trimming and J lost 4 bases; unmatched junction nucleotides: 13. The CDR3 has 19 amino acids. Looked up from germline, CDR1 is LGHNA and CDR2 is YSLEER. This chain's CDR3 is CASSQVYRGLLGLNEKLFF. In nucleotides, the CDR3 is TGCGCCAGCAGCCAAGTCTACAGGGGGCTTCTGGGCCTTAATGAAAAACTGTTTTTT.

The chain has TRBV5-1 and TRBJ2-1; possibly TRBD1 for D (6 bases). Between the trimmed V and J ends, which lost 0 bases and 4 bases, there was a span of 11 bases. The CDR3 extends over 15 amino acids. Germline CDR1 SGHRS, CDR2 YFSETQ. Here the CDR3 DNA reads TGCGCCAGCAGCTTGGATCCAGGGGATTACAATGAGCAGTTCTTC. This translates into CASSLDPGDYNEQFF.

The chain is built from TRBV20-1 and TRBJ2-7, with unresolved D. CDR3 size: 11 residues. Between the trimmed V and J ends, which lost 0 bases and 11 bases, there was a span of 11 bases. The germline gives CDR1 DFQATT, CDR2 SNEGSKA (reference sequence). Here the CDR3 reads CSARDLGTEYF. The CDR3, as DNA: TGCAGTGCTAGAGATCTGGGCACAGAGTACTTC.

The chain uses TRBV19 and TRBJ2-1; D uncertain. The CDR3 contains 16 residues. Per germline, CDR1 LNHDA and CDR2 SQIVND (reference sequence). V was shortened by 3 bases and J by 7 bases, with 19 bases between the two germline ends. DNA for the CDR3: TGTGCCAGTAGTATCTCCCTACCTCGGTTTACTAATGAGCAGTTCTTC. Translated: CASSISLPRFTNEQFF.

V is TRBV7-3 and J is TRBJ1-2; D gene uncertain. Germline V gene sequence: CDR1 SGHTA, CDR2 FQGTGA. V lost 1 base and J 8 bases, leaving 11 bases between the germline ends. This CDR3 spans 13 amino acids. CDR3 nucleotide sequence: TGTGCCAGCAGCTTAAGCGGGGATGGCGGCTACACCTTC. Amino acid sequence: CASSLSGDGGYTF.